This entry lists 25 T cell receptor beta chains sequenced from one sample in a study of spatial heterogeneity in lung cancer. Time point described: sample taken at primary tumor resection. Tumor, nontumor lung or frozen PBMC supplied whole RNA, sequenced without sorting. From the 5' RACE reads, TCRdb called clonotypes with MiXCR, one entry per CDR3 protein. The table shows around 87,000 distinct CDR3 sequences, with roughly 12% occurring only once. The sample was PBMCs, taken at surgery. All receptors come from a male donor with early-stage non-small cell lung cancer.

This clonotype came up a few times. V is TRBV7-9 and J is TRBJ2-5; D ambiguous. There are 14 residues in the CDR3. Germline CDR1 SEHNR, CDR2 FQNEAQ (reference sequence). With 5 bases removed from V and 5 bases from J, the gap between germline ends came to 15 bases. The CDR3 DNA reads TGTGCCAGCAGCCCGACGGCCGTAACGGAGACCCAGTACTTC. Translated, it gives CASSPTAVTETQYF.

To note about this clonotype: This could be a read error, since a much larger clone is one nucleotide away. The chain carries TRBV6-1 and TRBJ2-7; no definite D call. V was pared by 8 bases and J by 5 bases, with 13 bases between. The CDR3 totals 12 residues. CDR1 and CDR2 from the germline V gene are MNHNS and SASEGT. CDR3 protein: CASARILNEQYF. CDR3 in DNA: TGTGCCAGCGCCCGGATCCTCAACGAGCAGTACTTC.

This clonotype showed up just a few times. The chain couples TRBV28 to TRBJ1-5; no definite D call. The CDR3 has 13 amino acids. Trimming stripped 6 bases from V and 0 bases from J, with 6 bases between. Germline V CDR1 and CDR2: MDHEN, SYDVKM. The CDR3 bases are TGTGCCAGCAGAGGGCCTAGCAATCAGCCCCAGCATTTT. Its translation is CASRGPSNQPQHF.

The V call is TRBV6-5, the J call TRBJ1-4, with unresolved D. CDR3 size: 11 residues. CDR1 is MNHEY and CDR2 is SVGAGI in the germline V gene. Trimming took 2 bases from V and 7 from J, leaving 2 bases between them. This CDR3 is CASSYGEKLFF. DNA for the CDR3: TGTGCCAGCAGTTACGGTGAAAAACTGTTTTTT.

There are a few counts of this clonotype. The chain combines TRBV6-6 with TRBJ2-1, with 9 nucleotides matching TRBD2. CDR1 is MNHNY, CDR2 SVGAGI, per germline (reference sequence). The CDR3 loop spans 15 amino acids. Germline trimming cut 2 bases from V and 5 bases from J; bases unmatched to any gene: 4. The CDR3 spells CASSYPQRGDNEQFF. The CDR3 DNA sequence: TGTGCCAGCAGTTACCCCCAGCGGGGGGACAATGAGCAGTTCTTC.

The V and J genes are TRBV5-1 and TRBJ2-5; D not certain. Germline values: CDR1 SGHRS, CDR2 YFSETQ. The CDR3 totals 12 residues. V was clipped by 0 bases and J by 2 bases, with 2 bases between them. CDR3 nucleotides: TGCGCCAGCAGCTTGGATCAAGAGACCCAGTACTTC. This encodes CASSLDQETQYF.

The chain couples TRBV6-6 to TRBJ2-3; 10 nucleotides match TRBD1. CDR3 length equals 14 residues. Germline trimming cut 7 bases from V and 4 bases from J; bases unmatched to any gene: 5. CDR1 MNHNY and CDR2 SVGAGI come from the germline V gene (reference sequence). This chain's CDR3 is CASISGQGADTQYF. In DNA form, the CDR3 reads TGTGCCAGCATTTCCGGACAGGGGGCAGATACGCAGTATTTT.

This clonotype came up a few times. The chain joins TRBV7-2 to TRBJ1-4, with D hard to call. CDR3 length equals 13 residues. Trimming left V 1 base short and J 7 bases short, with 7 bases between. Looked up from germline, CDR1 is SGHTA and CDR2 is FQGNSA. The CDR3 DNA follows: TGTGCCAGCAGCTTAGTCCCAGGTGAAAAACTGTTTTTT. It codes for CASSLVPGEKLFF.

In DNA form, the CDR3 reads TGCAGTGCCGCGGCGAAGGGGGCCGGGGAGCTGTTTTTT. As protein: CSAAAKGAGELFF. This chain connects TRBV20-1 to TRBJ2-2; D might be TRBD1 (6 bases). CDR3 size: 13 residues. Trimming shortened V by 6 bases and J by 6 bases, and 14 bases separated the two germline ends. Per the germline V gene, CDR1 is DFQATT and CDR2 is SNEGSKA (reference sequence).

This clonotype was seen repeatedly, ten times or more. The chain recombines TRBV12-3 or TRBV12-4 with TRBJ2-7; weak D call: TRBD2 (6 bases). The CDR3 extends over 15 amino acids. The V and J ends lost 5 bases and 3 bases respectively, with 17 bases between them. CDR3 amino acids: CASSLGLQRGYEQYF. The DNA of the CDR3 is TGTGCCAGCAGTCTGGGACTCCAAAGGGGCTACGAGCAGTACTTC.

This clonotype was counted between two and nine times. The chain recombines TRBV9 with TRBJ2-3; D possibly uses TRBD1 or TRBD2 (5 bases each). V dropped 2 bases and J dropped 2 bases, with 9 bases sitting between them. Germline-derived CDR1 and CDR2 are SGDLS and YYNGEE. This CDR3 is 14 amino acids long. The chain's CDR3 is CASSVGANTDTQYF. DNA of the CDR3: TGTGCCAGCAGCGTCGGGGCCAACACAGATACGCAGTATTTT.

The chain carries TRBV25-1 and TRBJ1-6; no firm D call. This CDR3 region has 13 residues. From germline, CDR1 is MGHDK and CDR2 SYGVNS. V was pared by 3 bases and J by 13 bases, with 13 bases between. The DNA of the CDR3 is TGTGCCAGCAGTGAGGTCCCCCTTTCTCCCCTCCACTTT. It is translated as CASSEVPLSPLHF.

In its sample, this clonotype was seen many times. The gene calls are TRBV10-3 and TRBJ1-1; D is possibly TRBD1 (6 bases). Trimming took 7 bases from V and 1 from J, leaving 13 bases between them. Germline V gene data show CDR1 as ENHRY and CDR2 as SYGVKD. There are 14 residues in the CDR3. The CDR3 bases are TGTGCCATCACCCCATCGACAGGGAACACTGAAGCTTTCTTT. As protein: CAITPSTGNTEAFF.

Here the CDR3 reads CASSFGQGNYGYTF. In nucleotides, the CDR3 is TGTGCCAGCAGTTTCGGACAGGGAAACTATGGCTACACCTTC. The rearrangement joins TRBV2 to TRBJ1-2; 8 positions match TRBD1. Germline trimming cut 5 bases from V and 2 bases from J; bases unmatched to any gene: 4. The length of the CDR3 is 14 residues. The germline V gene encodes CDR1 SNHLY and CDR2 FYNNEI.

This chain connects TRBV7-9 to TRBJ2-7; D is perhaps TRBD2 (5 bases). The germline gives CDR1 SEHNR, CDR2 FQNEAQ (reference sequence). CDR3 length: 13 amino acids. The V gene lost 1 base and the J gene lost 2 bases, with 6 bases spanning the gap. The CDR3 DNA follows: TGTGCCAGCAGCTTAGTCGGGGCCTACGAGCAGTACTTC. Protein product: CASSLVGAYEQYF.

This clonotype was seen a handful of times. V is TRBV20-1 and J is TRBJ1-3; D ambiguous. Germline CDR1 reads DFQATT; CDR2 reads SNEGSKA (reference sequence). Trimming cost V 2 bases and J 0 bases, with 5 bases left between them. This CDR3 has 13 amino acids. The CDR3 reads CSARQFSGNTIYF. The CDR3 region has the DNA TGCAGTGCTAGACAGTTCTCTGGAAACACCATATATTTT.

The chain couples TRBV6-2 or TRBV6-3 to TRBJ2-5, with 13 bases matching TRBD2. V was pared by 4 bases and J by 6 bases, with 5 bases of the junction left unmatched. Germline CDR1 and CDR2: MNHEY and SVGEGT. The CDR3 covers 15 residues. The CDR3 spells CASSWTSGSTKTQYF. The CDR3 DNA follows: TGTGCCAGCAGTTGGACTAGCGGGAGTACAAAGACCCAGTACTTC.

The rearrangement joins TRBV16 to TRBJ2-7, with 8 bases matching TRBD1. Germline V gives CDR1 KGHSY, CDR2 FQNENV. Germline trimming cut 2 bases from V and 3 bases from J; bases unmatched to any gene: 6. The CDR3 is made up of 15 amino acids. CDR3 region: CASSQEQGGYYEQYF. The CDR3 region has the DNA TGTGCCAGCAGCCAAGAACAGGGGGGCTACTACGAGCAGTACTTC. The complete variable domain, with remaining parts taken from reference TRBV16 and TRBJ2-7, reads GEEVAQTPKHLVRGEGQKAKLYCAPIKGHSYVFWYQQVLKNEFKFLISFQNENVFDETGMPKERFSAKCLPNSPCSLEIQATKLEDSAVYFCASSQEQGGYYEQYFGPGTRLTVT.

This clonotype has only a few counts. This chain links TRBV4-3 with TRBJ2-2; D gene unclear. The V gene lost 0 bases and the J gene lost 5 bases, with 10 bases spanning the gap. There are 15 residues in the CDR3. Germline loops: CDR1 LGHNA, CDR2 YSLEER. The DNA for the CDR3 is TGCGCCAGCAGCCAAGATCGCGCCCAGACCGGGGAGCTGTTTTTT. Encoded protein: CASSQDRAQTGELFF.

The CDR3 nucleotides read TGTGCCAGCAGTGAATCGGTCGATACGCAGTATTTT. Its translation: CASSESVDTQYF. The rearrangement uses TRBV25-1 and TRBJ2-3; D call uncertain. Germline V gene lookup returns CDR1 MGHDK and CDR2 SYGVNS. V was shortened by 1 base and J by 6 bases, with 5 bases between the two germline ends. This CDR3 is 12 amino acids long.

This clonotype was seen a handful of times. The CDR3 DNA sequence: TGCGCCAGCAGCCAAGATGGTAGCGGGGCCTACGAGCAGTACTTC. Residues: CASSQDGSGAYEQYF. V gene TRBV4-3 combines with J gene TRBJ2-7; TRBD2 matches at 8 bases. CDR3 length equals 15 residues. Losses at the gene ends were 0 bases for V and 2 bases for J; bases not matched to a gene: 3. Per germline, CDR1 LGHNA and CDR2 YSLEER.

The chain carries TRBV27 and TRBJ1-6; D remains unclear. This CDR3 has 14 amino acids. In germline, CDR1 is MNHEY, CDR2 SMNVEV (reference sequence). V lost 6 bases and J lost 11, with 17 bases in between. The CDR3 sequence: CASRPGGVGAPLHF. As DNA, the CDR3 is TGTGCCAGCAGACCGGGAGGCGTTGGGGCACCCCTCCACTTT.

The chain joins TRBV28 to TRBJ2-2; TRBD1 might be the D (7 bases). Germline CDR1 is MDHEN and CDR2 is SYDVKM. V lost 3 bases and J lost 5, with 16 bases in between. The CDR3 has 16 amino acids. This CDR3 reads CASSLVGAGGTGELFF. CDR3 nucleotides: TGTGCCAGCAGTTTGGTTGGGGCAGGGGGGACCGGGGAGCTGTTTTTT.

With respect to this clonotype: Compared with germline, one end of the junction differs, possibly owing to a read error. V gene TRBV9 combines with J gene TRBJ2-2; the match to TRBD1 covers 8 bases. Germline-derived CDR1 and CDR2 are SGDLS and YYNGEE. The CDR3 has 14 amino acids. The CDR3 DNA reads TGTGCCAGCAGCGTAGACAGGGGGACCGTGGAGCTGTTTTTT. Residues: CASSVDRGTVELFF.

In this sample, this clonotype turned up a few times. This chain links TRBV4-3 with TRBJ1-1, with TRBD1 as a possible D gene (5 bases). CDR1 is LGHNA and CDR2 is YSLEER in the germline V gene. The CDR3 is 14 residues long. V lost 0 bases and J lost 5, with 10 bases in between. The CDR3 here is CASSQEGARTEAFF. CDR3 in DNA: TGCGCCAGCAGCCAAGAAGGGGCCCGGACTGAAGCTTTCTTT.